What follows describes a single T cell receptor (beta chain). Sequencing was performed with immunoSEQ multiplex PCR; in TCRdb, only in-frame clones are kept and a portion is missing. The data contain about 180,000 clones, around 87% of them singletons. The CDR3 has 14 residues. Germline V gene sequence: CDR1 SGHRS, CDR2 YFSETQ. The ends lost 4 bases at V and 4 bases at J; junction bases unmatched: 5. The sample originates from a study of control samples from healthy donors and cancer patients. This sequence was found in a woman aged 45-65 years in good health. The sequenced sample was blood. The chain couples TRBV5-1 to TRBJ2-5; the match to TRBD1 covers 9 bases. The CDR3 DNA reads TGCGCCAGCAGCCTGGGACAGGGCCTAGAGACCCAGTACTTC. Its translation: CASSLGQGLETQYF.